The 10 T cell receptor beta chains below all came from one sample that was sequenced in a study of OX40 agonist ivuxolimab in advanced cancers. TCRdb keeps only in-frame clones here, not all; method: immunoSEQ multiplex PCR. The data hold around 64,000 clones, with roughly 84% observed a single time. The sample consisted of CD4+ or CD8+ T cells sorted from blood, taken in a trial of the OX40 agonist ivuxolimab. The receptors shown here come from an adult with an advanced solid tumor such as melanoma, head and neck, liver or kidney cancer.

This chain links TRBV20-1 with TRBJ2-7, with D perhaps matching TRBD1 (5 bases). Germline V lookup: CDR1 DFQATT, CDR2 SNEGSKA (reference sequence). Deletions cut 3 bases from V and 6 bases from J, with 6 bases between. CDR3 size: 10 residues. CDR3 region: CSASRAEQYF. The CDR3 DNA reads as TGCAGTGCTAGCAGGGCCGAGCAGTACTTC.

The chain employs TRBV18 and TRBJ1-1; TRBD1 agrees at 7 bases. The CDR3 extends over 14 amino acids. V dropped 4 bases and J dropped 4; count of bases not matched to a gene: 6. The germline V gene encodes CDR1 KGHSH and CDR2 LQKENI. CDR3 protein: CASSRGTVGTEAFF. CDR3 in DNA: TGTGCCAGCTCACGAGGGACAGTCGGCACTGAAGCTTTCTTT.

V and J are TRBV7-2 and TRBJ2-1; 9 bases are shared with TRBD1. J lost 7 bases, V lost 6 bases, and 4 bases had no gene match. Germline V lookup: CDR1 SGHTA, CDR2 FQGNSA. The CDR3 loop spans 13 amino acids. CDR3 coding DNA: TGTGCCAGCAGAACAGACAGGGGGAATGAGCAGTTCTTC. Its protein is CASRTDRGNEQFF.

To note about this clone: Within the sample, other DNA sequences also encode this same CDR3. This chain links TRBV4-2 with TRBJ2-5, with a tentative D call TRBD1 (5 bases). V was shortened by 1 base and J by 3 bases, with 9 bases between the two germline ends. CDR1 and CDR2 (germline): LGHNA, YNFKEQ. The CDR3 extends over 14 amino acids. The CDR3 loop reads CASSQGQGEETQYF. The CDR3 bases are TGTGCCAGCAGCCAAGGGCAGGGCGAAGAGACCCAGTACTTC.

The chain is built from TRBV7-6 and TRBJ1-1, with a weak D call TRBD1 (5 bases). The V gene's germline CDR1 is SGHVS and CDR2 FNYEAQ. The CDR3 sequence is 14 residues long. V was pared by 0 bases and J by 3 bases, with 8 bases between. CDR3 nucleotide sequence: TGTGCCAGCAGCTTAGCTGGGGCGCACACTGAAGCTTTCTTT. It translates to CASSLAGAHTEAFF.

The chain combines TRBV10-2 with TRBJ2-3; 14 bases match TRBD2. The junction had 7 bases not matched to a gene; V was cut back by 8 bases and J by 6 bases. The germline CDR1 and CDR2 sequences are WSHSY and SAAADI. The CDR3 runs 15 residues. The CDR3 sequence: CASRSGTSGSDTQYF. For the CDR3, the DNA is TGCGCCAGCCGTTCCGGGACTAGCGGGAGTGATACGCAGTATTTT.

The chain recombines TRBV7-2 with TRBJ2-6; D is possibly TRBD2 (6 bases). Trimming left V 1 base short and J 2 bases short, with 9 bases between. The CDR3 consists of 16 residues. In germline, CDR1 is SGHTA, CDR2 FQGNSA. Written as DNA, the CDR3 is TGTGCCAGCAGCTTAGGAGGGACTGCTGGGGCCAACGTCCTGACTTTC. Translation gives CASSLGGTAGANVLTF.

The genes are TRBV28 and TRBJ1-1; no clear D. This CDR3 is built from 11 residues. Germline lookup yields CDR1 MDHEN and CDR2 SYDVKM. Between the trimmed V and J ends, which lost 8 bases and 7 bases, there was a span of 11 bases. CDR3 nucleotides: TGTGCCAGCGGCGTCTCTTTTGAAGCTTTCTTT. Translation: CASGVSFEAFF.

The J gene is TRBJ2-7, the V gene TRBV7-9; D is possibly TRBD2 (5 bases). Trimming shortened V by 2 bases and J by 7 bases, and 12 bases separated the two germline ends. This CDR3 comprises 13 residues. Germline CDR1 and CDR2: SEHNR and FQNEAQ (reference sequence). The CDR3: CASSLLAQGEQYF. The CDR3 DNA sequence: TGTGCCAGCAGCTTACTAGCCCAAGGGGAGCAGTACTTC.

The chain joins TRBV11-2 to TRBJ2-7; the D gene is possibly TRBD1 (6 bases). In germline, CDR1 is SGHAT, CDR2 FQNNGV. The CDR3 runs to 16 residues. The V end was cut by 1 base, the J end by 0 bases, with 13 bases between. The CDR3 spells CASSLGPLGASYEQYF. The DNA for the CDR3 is TGTGCCAGCAGCTTAGGACCCCTGGGGGCCTCCTACGAGCAGTACTTC.